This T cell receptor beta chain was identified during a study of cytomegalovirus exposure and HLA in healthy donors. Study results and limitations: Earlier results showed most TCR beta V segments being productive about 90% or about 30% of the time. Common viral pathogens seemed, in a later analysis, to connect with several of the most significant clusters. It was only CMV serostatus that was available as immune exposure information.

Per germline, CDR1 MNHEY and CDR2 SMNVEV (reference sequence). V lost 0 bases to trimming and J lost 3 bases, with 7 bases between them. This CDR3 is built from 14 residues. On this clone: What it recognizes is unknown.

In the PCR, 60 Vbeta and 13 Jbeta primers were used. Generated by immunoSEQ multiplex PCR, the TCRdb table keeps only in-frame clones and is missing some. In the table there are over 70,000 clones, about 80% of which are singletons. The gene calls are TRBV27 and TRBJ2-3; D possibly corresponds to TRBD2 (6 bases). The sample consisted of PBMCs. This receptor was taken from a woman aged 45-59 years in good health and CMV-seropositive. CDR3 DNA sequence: TGTGCCAGCAGTTTATCGGCGGGAACAGATACGCAGTATTTT. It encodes CASSLSAGTDTQYF.